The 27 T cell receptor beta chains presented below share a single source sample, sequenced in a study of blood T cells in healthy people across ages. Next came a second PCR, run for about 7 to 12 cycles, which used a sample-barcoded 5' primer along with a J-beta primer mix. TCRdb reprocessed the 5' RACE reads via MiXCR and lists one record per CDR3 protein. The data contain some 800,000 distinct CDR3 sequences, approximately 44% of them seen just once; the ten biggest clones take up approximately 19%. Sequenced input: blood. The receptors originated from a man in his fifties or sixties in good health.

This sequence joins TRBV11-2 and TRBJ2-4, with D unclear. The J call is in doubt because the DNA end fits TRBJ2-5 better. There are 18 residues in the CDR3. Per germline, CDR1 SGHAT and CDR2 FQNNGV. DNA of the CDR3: TGTGCCAGCAGCTTAGGCCCCACCCTAGTTATTGTTGGTGAGACCCAGTACTTC. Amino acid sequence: CASSLGPTLVIVGETQYF.

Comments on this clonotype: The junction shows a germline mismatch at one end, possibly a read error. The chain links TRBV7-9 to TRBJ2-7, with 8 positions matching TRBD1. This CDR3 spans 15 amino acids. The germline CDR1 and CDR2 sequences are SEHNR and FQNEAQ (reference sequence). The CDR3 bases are TGTGTCAGCAGCTTGGGGACAGGCGTTACCTACGAGCAGTACTTC. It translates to CVSSLGTGVTYEQYF.

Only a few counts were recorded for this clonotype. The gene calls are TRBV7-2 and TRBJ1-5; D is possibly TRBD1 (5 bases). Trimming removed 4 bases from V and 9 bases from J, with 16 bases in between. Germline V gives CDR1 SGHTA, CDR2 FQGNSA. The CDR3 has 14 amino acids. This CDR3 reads CASSSSRGYGPQHF. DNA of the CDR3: TGTGCCAGCAGCTCGTCGAGGGGCTATGGGCCCCAGCATTTT.

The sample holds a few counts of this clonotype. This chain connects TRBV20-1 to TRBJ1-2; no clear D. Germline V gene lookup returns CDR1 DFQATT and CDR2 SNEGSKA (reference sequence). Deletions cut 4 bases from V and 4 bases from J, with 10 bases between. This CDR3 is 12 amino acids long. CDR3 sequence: CSAKRALYGYTF. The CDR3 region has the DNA TGCAGTGCTAAAAGGGCCCTCTATGGCTACACCTTC.

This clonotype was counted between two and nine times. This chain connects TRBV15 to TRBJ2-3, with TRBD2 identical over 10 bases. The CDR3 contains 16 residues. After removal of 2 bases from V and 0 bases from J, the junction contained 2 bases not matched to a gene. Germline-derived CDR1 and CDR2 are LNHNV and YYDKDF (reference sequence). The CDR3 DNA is TGTGCCACCAGCAGAAAACTAGCGGGAAGCACAGATACGCAGTATTTT. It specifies CATSRKLAGSTDTQYF.

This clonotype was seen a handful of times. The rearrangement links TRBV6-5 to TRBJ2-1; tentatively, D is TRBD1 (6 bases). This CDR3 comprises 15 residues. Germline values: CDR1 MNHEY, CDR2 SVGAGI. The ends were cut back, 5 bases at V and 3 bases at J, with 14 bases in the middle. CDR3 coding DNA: TGTGCCAGCAGTCCCCGACAGGCAGGCTACAATGAGCAGTTCTTC. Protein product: CASSPRQAGYNEQFF.

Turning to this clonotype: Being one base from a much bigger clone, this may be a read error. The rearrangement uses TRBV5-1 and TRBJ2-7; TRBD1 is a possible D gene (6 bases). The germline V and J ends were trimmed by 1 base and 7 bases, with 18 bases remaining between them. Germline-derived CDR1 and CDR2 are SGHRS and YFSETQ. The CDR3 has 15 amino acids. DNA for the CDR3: TGCGCCAGCAGCTTGAGCCAGGGGTCCTACAATGAGCAGTACTTC. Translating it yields CASSLSQGSYNEQYF.

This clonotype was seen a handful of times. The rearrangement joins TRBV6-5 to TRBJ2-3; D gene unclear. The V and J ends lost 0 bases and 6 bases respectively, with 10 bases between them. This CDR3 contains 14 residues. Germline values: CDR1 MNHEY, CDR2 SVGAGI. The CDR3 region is CASSYSTPEDTQYF. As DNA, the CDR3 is TGTGCCAGCAGTTACTCGACACCGGAGGATACGCAGTATTTT.

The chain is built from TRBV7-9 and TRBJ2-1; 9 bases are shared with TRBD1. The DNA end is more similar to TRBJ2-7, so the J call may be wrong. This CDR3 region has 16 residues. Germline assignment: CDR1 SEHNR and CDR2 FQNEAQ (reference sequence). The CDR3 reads CASSLALQGAAYEQYF. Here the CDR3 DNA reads TGTGCCAGCAGCTTAGCTCTACAGGGGGCCGCCTACGAGCAGTACTTC.

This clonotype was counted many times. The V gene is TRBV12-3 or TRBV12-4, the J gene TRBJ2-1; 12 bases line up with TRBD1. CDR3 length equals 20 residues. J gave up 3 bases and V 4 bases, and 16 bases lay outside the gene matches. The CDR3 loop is CASSSTGTGGFLPLYNEQFF. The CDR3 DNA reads TGTGCCAGCAGTTCTACCGGGACAGGGGGCTTCCTCCCCCTCTACAATGAGCAGTTCTTC.

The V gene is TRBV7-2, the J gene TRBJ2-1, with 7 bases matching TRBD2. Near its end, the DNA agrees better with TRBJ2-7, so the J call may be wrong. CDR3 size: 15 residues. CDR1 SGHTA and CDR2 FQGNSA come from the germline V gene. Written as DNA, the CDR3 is TGTGCCAGCAGCCCACGGACTAGGTCCTACAATGAGCAGTACTTC. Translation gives CASSPRTRSYNEQYF.

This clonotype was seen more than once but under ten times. CDR3 amino acids: CASSAGAGYMEQFF. The CDR3 region has the DNA TGTGCCAGCAGCGCCGGGGCGGGGTACATGGAGCAGTTCTTC. V usage is TRBV9 and J usage is TRBJ2-1; a possible D gene is TRBD2 (6 bases). CDR1 is SGDLS, CDR2 YYNGEE, per germline. V lost 3 bases and J lost 10, with 17 bases in between. There are 14 residues in the CDR3. The full variable domain, completed using reference TRBV9 and TRBJ2-1, is DSGVTQTPKHLITATGQRVTLRCSPRSGDLSVYWYQQSLDQGLQFLIQYYNGEERAKGNILERFSAQQFPDLHSELNLSSLELGDSALYFCASSAGAGYMEQFFGPGTRLTVL.

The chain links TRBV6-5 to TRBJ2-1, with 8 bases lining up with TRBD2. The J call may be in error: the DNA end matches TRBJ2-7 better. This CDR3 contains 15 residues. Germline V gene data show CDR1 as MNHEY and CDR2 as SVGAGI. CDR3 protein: CASSGERGSYNEQYF. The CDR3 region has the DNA TGTGCCAGCAGTGGAGAGCGGGGGTCTTACAATGAGCAGTACTTC.

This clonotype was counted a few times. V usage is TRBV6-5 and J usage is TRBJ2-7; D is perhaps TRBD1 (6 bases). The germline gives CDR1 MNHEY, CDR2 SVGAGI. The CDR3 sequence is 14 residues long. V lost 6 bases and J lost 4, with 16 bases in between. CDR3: CASSHQTGPYEQYF. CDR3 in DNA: TGTGCCAGCAGCCACCAGACAGGTCCTTACGAGCAGTACTTC.

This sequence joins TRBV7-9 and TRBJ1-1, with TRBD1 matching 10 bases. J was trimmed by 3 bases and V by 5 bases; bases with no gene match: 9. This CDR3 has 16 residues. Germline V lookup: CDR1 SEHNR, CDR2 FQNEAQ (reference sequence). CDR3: CASSLTGGAADTEAFF. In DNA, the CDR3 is TGTGCCAGCAGCCTGACAGGGGGCGCCGCGGACACTGAAGCTTTCTTT.

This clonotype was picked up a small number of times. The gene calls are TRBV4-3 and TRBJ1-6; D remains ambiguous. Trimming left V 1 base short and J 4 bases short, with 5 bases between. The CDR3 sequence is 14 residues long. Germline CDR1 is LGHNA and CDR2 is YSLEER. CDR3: CASSQGSYNSPLHF. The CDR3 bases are TGCGCCAGCAGCCAAGGTTCTTATAATTCACCCCTCCACTTT.

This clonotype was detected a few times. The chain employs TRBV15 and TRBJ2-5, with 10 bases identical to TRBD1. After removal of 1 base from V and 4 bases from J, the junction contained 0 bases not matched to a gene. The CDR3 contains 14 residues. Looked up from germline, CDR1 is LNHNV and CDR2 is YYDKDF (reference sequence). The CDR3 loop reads CATSRGTGGETQYF. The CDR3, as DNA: TGTGCCACCAGCAGAGGGACAGGGGGAGAGACCCAGTACTTC.

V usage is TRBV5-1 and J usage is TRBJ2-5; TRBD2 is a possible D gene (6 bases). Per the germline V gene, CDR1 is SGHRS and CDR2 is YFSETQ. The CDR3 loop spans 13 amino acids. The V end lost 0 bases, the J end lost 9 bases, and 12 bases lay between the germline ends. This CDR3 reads CASSLGLGEAQYF. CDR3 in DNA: TGCGCCAGCAGCTTGGGCCTTGGGGAGGCCCAGTACTTC.

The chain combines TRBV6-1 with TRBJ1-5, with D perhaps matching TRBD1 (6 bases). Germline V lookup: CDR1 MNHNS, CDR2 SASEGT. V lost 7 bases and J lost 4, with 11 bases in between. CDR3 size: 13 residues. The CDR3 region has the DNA TGTGCCAGCACAGCAGGGGTAAATCAGCCCCAGCATTTT. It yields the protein CASTAGVNQPQHF.

CDR3: CSAADRGLNYGYTF. The CDR3 region has the DNA TGCAGTGCTGCGGACAGGGGGCTTAACTATGGCTACACCTTC. This rearrangement joins TRBV20-1 to TRBJ1-2; TRBD1 matches at 11 bases. The V gene end was trimmed by 5 bases and the J gene end by 1 base; junction bases not matched to a gene: 3. The germline gives CDR1 DFQATT, CDR2 SNEGSKA (reference sequence). CDR3 size: 14 residues.

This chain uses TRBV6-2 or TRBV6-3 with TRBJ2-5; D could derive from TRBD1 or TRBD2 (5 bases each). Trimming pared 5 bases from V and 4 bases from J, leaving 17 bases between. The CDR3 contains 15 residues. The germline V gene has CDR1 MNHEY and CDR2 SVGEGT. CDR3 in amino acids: CASSTGRTPGETQYF. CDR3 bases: TGTGCCAGCAGTACGGGGCGGACTCCGGGAGAGACCCAGTACTTC.

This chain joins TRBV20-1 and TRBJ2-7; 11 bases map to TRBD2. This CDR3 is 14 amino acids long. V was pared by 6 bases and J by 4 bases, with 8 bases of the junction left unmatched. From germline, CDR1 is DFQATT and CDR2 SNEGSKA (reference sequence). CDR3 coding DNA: TGCAGTGCCGTGAAAGCTAGCGGGGGGTACGAGCAGTACTTC. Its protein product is CSAVKASGGYEQYF.

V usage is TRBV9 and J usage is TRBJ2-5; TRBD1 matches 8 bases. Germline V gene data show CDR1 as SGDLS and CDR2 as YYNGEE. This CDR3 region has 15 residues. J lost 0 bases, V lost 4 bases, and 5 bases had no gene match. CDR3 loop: CASSSRTGNQETQYF. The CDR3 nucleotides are TGTGCCAGCAGCTCTCGGACAGGGAACCAAGAGACCCAGTACTTC.

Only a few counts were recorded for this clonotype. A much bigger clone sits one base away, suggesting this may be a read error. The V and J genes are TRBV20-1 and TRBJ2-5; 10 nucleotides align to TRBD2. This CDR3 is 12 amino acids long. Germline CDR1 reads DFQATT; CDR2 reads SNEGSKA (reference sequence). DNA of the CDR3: TGCAGGGGAAAGCGGGGGGGAGAGACCCAGTACTTC. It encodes CRGKRGGETQYF.

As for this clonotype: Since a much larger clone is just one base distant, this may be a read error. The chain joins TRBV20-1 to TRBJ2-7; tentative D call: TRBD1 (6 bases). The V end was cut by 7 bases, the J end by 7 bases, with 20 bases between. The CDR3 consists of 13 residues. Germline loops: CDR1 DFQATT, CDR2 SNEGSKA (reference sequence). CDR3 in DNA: TGCAGTGTTAAGACAGGCCCTCGAATAGAGCAGTACTTC. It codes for CSVKTGPRIEQYF.

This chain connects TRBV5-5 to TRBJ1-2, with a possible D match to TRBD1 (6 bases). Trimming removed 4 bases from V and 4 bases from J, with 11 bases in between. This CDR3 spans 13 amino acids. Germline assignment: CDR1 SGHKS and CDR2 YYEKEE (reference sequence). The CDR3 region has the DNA TGTGCCAGCAGCCGACAGGAGATCTATGGCTACACCTTC. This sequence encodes CASSRQEIYGYTF.

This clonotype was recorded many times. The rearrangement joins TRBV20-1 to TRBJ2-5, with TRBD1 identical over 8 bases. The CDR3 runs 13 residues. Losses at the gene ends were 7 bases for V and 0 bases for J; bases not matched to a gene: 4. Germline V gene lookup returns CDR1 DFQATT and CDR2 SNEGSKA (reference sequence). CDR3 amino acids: CSVDRGHQETQYF. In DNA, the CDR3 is TGCAGTGTTGACAGGGGCCACCAAGAGACCCAGTACTTC.